These T cell receptor beta chains were read from a single sample in a study of response to subunit inactivated influenza vaccine. TCRdb analysed the RT-PCR reads with MiXCR anew, one entry per CDR3 protein. The sample yields 500,000 to 550,000 distinct CDR3 sequences, around 7.9% seen once. The specimen was PBMCs from blood, collected roughly 24 months after vaccination. Source of these receptors: a man between 50 and 69 years old who received an inactivated influenza vaccine. Both conserved end residues are trimmed from each CDR3.

J gene	V gene	CDR3 protein
TRBJ1-4	TRBV6-1	ASSETGGIGEKLF
TRBJ2-1	TRBV6-2/TRBV6-3	ASSYGPNEQF
TRBJ1-2	TRBV28	ASSPQTGPTYGYT
TRBJ2-1	TRBV27	ASSLSPNTYNEQF
TRBJ1-3	TRBV12-3/TRBV12-4	ASSFWLAGNTIY
TRBJ1-5	TRBV29-1	SVEHQPQH
TRBJ2-1	TRBV12-3/TRBV12-4	ASSRTGPGLAGSNEQF
TRBJ2-3	TRBV27	ASSLWPGTQY
TRBJ1-2	TRBV28	ASSPRVGRDLANYGYT
TRBJ1-5	TRBV5-1	ASSLTGQGAGQPQH
TRBJ2-7	TRBV4-3	ASSPSEYAGVYEQY
TRBJ2-3	TRBV5-1	ASSNTGGGTDTQY
TRBJ2-1	TRBV12-3/TRBV12-4	ASRPLDYNEQF
TRBJ1-2	TRBV15	ATSSGRGGYT
TRBJ2-1	TRBV20-1	SADLAGGPGEQF
TRBJ2-1	TRBV7-6	ASTALAGDSYNEQF
TRBJ1-4	TRBV4-3	ASSRSGTGKEKLF
TRBJ2-7	TRBV4-1	ASSHQDRGFYEQY
TRBJ2-1	TRBV20-1	SAATSGRARNEQF
TRBJ2-3	TRBV20-1	SAREPSGRADTQY
TRBJ2-5	TRBV20-1	SAREVIETQY
TRBJ1-1	TRBV20-1	SARDPRGNTEAF